The rows below give T cell receptor beta chains drawn from one sample of a study of shared clonotypes between healthy human individuals. Profiling relied on immunoSEQ multiplex PCR, and the TCRdb table lists in-frame clones only, not all of them. The profile covers approximately 940,000 clones, with more than 75% appearing a single time and over 1.3% taken by the ten largest. The source material was memory CD4+ T cells sorted from blood. These receptors came from a man younger than 30 in good health. CDR3s include the opening cysteine and the closing phenylalanine or tryptophan. The order of the fields is clone size, D gene, J gene, V gene, CDR3 protein, CDR3 DNA. The D gene is left open where the match is weak. Clone size, where shown, is once, few, many, or a class for clones that have expanded.

once,TRBD1,TRBJ1-5,TRBV9,CASSEQGVWNQPQHF,TGTGCCAGCAGCGAACAGGGGGTATGGAATCAGCCCCAGCATTTT
few,NA,TRBJ2-7,TRBV18,CASSPSIREQYF,TGTGCCAGCTCCCCTTCGATACGCGAGCAGTACTTC
NA,NA,TRBJ1-6,TRBV6-1,CASSDYRKNSPLHF,TGTGCCAGCAGTGATTACAGGAAGAATTCACCCCTCCACTTT
few,NA,TRBJ1-2,TRBV2,CASSTLNYGYTF,TGTGCCAGCAGTACTCTCAACTATGGCTACACCTTC
once,NA,TRBJ1-3,TRBV5-4,CASSLQGIDTGNTIYF,TGTGCCAGCAGCTTGCAGGGAATCGATACTGGAAACACCATATATTTT
NA,NA,TRBJ2-7,TRBV6-5,CASSYSGLARPEYF,TGTGCCAGCAGTTACTCGGGGCTAGCGAGGCCAGAGTACTTC
NA,NA,TRBJ1-1,TRBV27,CASSLAGFVNTEAFF,TGTGCCAGCAGTTTAGCAGGGTTCGTGAACACTGAAGCTTTCTTT
NA,NA,TRBJ2-2,TRBV19,CATEKNTGELFF,TGTGCCACCGAAAAGAACACCGGGGAGCTGTTTTTT
NA,NA,TRBJ2-1,TRBV9,CASSVAGDPYNEQFF,TGTGCCAGCAGCGTAGCTGGGGACCCCTACAATGAGCAGTTCTTC
NA,NA,TRBJ2-1,TRBV7-9,CASSLDFNEQFF,TGTGCCAGCAGCTTAGATTTCAATGAGCAGTTCTTC
NA,TRBD2,TRBJ2-7,TRBV6-1,CASSAPPIAGRLEKQYF,TGTGCCAGCAGTGCCCCCCCGATAGCGGGGCGCCTAGAGAAGCAGTACTTC
NA,NA,TRBJ1-5,TRBV2,CASSEALASNQPQHF,TGTGCCAGCAGTGAAGCGCTCGCCAGCAATCAGCCCCAGCATTTT
NA,NA,TRBJ1-4,TRBV28,CASSAQGVNEKLFF,TGTGCCAGCAGTGCACAGGGAGTAAATGAAAAACTGTTTTTT
NA,NA,TRBJ2-5,TRBV18,CASSPPGKGGEETQYF,TGTGCCAGCTCACCACCGGGCAAGGGCGGGGAAGAGACCCAGTACTTC
few,TRBD1,TRBJ2-1,TRBV7-9,CASSLEGARFF,TGTGCCAGCAGCTTAGAGGGGGCTCGATTCTTC
few,NA,TRBJ1-1,TRBV11-1,CASSLDRSRNTEAFF,TGTGCCAGCAGCTTGGACCGTTCACGGAACACTGAAGCTTTCTTT
NA,NA,TRBJ1-3,TRBV25-1,CASSEPGSGNTIYF,TGTGCCAGCAGTGAACCAGGCTCTGGAAACACCATATATTTT
NA,TRBD1,TRBJ2-2,TRBV28,CASSHRGGGELFF,TGTGCCAGCAGCCACAGGGGCGGTGGGGAGCTGTTTTTT
NA,NA,TRBJ1-3,TRBV6-5,CASSSGTKSGNTIYF,TGTGCCAGCAGCTCCGGGACAAAATCTGGAAACACCATATATTTT
NA,NA,TRBJ1-1,TRBV5-4,CASSSRAPRDTEAFF,TGTGCCAGCAGCTCCCGGGCGCCCCGGGACACTGAAGCTTTCTTT
NA,TRBD1,TRBJ2-7,TRBV5-1,CASSINPGQGSSYEQYF,TGCGCCAGCAGTATCAATCCGGGACAGGGATCCTCCTACGAGCAGTACTTC
NA,NA,TRBJ2-1,TRBV30,CAWSVGGTHNEQFF,TGTGCCTGGAGTGTTGGGGGGACCCACAATGAGCAGTTCTTC
NA,TRBD2,TRBJ2-3,TRBV28,CASSPSSGRGTDTQYF,TGTGCCAGCAGCCCTAGTAGCGGGAGGGGCACAGATACGCAGTATTTT
once,NA,TRBJ2-2,TRBV5-1,CASSLGGMNTGELFF,TGCGCCAGCAGCTTGGGGGGTATGAACACCGGGGAGCTGTTTTTT
NA,NA,TRBJ2-7,TRBV6-5,CASRPGGARVEQYF,TGTGCCAGCAGACCCGGGGGAGCGCGGGTCGAGCAGTACTTC
NA,TRBD1,TRBJ1-4,TRBV18,CASSPRGQGPATNEKLFF,TGTGCCAGCTCACCACGGGGACAGGGGCCGGCAACTAATGAAAAACTGTTTTTT
once,TRBD2,TRBJ2-3,TRBV7-8,CASRVAGGLSDTQYF,TGTGCCAGCCGCGTAGCGGGGGGGCTGTCAGATACGCAGTATTTT
NA,TRBD1,TRBJ2-2,TRBV9,CASSEGQITGELFF,TGTGCCAGCAGCGAGGGACAGATCACCGGGGAGCTGTTTTTT
NA,NA,TRBJ2-6,TRBV19,CASSIMGQSSGANVLTF,TGTGCCAGTAGTATAATGGGACAAAGCTCTGGGGCCAACGTCCTGACTTTC
NA,TRBD2,TRBJ2-7,TRBV7-9,CASSPIGLAGVGEQYF,TGTGCCAGCAGCCCAATCGGACTAGCGGGAGTTGGCGAGCAGTACTTC
few,TRBD2,TRBJ2-1,TRBV5-1,CASSDLAGDYNEQFF,TGCGCCAGCAGCGACCTAGCGGGGGACTACAATGAGCAGTTCTTC
NA,TRBD1,TRBJ2-1,TRBV27,CASSLRQGGNNEQFF,TGTGCCAGCAGTTTGAGACAGGGTGGTAACAATGAGCAGTTCTTC
NA,TRBD2,TRBJ2-1,TRBV28,CASSLWRGAYNEQFF,TGTGCCAGCAGTTTATGGCGGGGGGCTTACAATGAGCAGTTCTTC
NA,NA,TRBJ1-1,TRBV6-4,CASSEQFGATEAFF,TGTGCCAGCAGTGAGCAATTTGGCGCCACTGAAGCTTTCTTT
NA,TRBD2,TRBJ2-3,TRBV7-9,CASSLLAGGSNTQYF,TGTGCCAGCAGCTTACTAGCGGGAGGAAGTAATACGCAGTATTTT
NA,TRBD1,TRBJ1-5,TRBV15,CATRQGGYSNQPQHF,TGTGCCACACGGCAAGGGGGCTATAGCAATCAGCCCCAGCATTTT
NA,TRBD2,TRBJ2-7,TRBV5-1,CASSLEPSGAYEQYF,TGCGCCAGCAGCTTGGAGCCTAGCGGGGCCTACGAGCAGTACTTC
NA,NA,TRBJ2-5,TRBV7-8,CASSPNGETQYF,TGTGCCAGCTCCCCGAACGGGGAGACCCAGTACTTC
few,NA,TRBJ1-5,TRBV28,CASSPLFYSTSNQPQHF,TGTGCCAGCAGTCCCCTTTTTTACAGTACTAGCAATCAGCCCCAGCATTTT